The clone carrying this T cell receptor beta chain has just a few counts. The data stem from a study of T cell changes during pregnancy in multiple sclerosis. This table comes from immunoSEQ multiplex PCR, and its TCRdb copy is limited to in-frame clones, with some not included. This table has approximately 44,000 clones, roughly nine tenths appearing once. The CDR3 is made up of 14 amino acids. V lost 7 bases to trimming and J lost 7 bases; unmatched junction nucleotides: 13. The chain recombines TRBV23-1 with TRBJ2-7, with TRBD1 matching over 7 bases. TRBV23-1 carries the ORF label, with uncertain function. Material: CD4+ T cells from peripheral blood mononuclear cells, obtained in the first trimester of pregnancy. The sequence came from a female donor with multiple sclerosis, enrolled in a pregnancy study. In DNA, the CDR3 is TGCGCCAGCACCGAGACAGGGAACGGTGGGGAGCAGTACTTC. Translated, it gives CASTETGNGGEQYF.